This T cell receptor beta chain originates from a study of T cells in localized non-small cell lung cancer. The study, taken as a whole, reports: Uninvolved adjacent lung, not tumor, had the highest T cell clonality. In the blood, greater T cell density corresponded to longer overall survival. Only one tumor region was sequenced, so heterogeneity remains possible. Out of the top 100 tumor clones, a median approximately 57 were seen in adjacent lung.

This clone showed up just a few times. Its antigen remains unknown. Per the germline V gene, CDR1 is LNHDA and CDR2 is SQIVND (reference sequence). CDR3 length: 15 amino acids. The V gene lost 0 bases and the J gene lost 5 bases, with 11 bases spanning the gap. Profiled with immunoSEQ multiplex PCR; TCRdb holds only in-frame clones, not every one. The sample consists of approximately 12,000 clones, about 86% of them appearing once. This clonotype was obtained from a male donor aged 60 or over with stage I lung adenocarcinoma. The genes are TRBV19 and TRBJ2-1; TRBD1 might be the D (6 bases). Specimen: peripheral blood, collected before any cancer treatment. The chain's CDR3 is CASSIDGGTHNEQFF. The CDR3, as DNA: TGTGCCAGTAGTATAGATGGTGGGACACACAATGAGCAGTTCTTC. Together with reference TRBV19 and TRBJ2-1, the CDR3 gives the full variable domain: DGGITQSPKYLFRKEGQNVTLSCEQNLNHDAMYWYRQDPGQGLRLIYYSQIVNDFQKGDIAEGYSVSREKKESFPLTVTSAQKNPTAFYLCASSIDGGTHNEQFFGPGTRLTVL.